This T cell receptor beta chain came from a study of blood T cells in healthy people across ages. CDR3 size: 15 residues. The V and J ends lost 6 bases and 0 bases, in that order; junction bases with no gene match: 8. The germline CDR1 and CDR2 sequences are SQVTM and ANQGSEA. Then a second PCR, running about 7 to 11 cycles, was carried out with a sample-barcoded 5' primer and a J-beta primer mix. TCRdb re-called the 5' RACE reads through MiXCR, storing one row per CDR3 protein. Here the sample spans 700,000 or so distinct CDR3 sequences, about 24% being singletons. Sequencing was carried out using blood. This sequence originates from a man in his 70s in good health. V gene TRBV29-1 combines with J gene TRBJ2-1; 7 nucleotides align to TRBD1. DNA of the CDR3: TGCAGCGTCCGGCAGGGGGTCCTCTCCTACAATGAGCAGTTCTTC. As protein: CSVRQGVLSYNEQFF.